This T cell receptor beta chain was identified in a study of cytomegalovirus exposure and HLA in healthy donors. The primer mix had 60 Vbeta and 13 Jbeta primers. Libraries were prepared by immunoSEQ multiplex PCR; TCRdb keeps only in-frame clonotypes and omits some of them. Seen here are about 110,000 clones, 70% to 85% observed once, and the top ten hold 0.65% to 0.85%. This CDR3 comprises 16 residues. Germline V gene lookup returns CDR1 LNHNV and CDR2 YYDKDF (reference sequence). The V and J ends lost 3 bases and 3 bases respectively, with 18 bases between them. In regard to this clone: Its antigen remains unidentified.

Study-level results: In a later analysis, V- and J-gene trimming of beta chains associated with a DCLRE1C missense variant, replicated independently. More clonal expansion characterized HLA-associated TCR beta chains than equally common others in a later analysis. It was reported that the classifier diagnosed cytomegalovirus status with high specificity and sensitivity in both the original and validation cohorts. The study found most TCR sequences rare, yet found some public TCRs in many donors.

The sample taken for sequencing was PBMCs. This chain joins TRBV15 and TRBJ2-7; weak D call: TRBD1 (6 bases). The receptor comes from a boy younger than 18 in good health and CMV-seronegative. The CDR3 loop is CATSRETGHPYYEQYF. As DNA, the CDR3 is TGTGCCACCAGCAGGGAAACGGGACACCCATACTACGAGCAGTACTTC. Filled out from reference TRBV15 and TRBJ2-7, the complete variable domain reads DAMVIQNPRYQVTQFGKPVTLSCSQTLNHNVMYWYQQKSSQAPKLLFHYYDKDFNNEADTPDNFQSRRPNTSFCFLDIRSPGLGDTAMYLCATSRETGHPYYEQYFGPGTRLTVT.